This is a list of T cell receptor beta chains from one sample in a study of OX40 agonist ivuxolimab in advanced cancers. Clones were read by immunoSEQ multiplex PCR, and TCRdb kept only the in-frame ones, dropping some. Of some 100,000 clones in the sample, around 84% were seen once. Sequenced material: CD4+ or CD8+ T cells sorted from blood, taken in a trial of the OX40 agonist ivuxolimab. The receptors stem from an adult with an advanced solid tumor such as melanoma, head and neck, liver or kidney cancer. CDR3s include the opening cysteine and the closing phenylalanine or tryptophan. The D gene is left open where the match is weak. Expanded clones are given a class, and other clones once, few, many or no size at all.

D: .
size: .
V: TRBV19
J: TRBJ1-2
CDR3: CASSSQGSNYGYTF
DNA: TGTGCCAGTAGTTCACAGGGTTCGAACTATGGCTACACCTTC

D: .
size: .
V: TRBV18
J: TRBJ1-5
CDR3: CASSAGPLGNQPQHF
DNA: TGTGCCAGCTCAGCCGGACCCCTTGGCAATCAGCCCCAGCATTTT

D: TRBD1
size: .
V: TRBV18
J: TRBJ1-6
CDR3: CASSPEGQGYNSPLHF
DNA: TGTGCCAGCTCACCCGAGGGACAGGGGTATAATTCACCCCTCCACTTT

D: .
size: once
V: TRBV5-4
J: TRBJ2-7
CDR3: CASSLFSYEQYF
DNA: TGTGCCAGCAGCTTGTTTTCCTACGAGCAGTACTTC

D: .
size: .
V: TRBV5-5
J: TRBJ1-5
CDR3: CASSSGQFSNQPQHF
DNA: TGTGCCAGCAGTAGTGGACAGTTTAGCAATCAGCCCCAGCATTTT

D: .
size: few
V: TRBV7-9
J: TRBJ2-7
CDR3: CASSFEDEQYF
DNA: TGTGCCAGCAGCTTTGAGGACGAGCAGTACTTC

D: .
size: .
V: TRBV7-2
J: TRBJ2-5
CDR3: CASSLAGGETQYF
DNA: TGTGCCAGCAGCTTAGCGGGGGGAGAGACCCAGTACTTC

D: .
size: .
V: TRBV27
J: TRBJ1-2
CDR3: CASSLGSQGGTNYGYTF
DNA: TGTGCCAGCAGTTTAGGCTCGCAGGGAGGAACGAACTATGGCTACACCTTC

D: TRBD1
size: .
V: TRBV5-1
J: TRBJ2-2
CDR3: CASSLGQGTGELFF
DNA: TGCGCCAGCAGCTTGGGACAGGGCACCGGGGAGCTGTTTTTT

D: .
size: .
V: TRBV5-1
J: TRBJ1-6
CDR3: CASSLEGVESSPLHF
DNA: TGCGCCAGCAGCTTGGAGGGGGTAGAGAGTTCACCCCTCCACTTT

D: .
size: .
V: TRBV5-5
J: TRBJ1-4
CDR3: CASSLTGLGEKLFF
DNA: TGTGCCAGCAGCTTGACAGGGTTGGGCGAAAAACTGTTTTTT

D: TRBD1
size: .
V: TRBV19
J: TRBJ1-1
CDR3: CAKPDRRNTEAFF
DNA: TGTGCCAAGCCGGACAGGCGAAACACTGAAGCTTTCTTT

D: .
size: .
V: TRBV9
J: TRBJ1-2
CDR3: CASSPDPGERTF
DNA: TGTGCCAGCAGCCCAGACCCGGGAGAGAGGACCTTC

D: .
size: .
V: TRBV7-2
J: TRBJ2-1
CDR3: CASSFSVPGAGNEQFF
DNA: TGTGCCAGCAGCTTCTCGGTTCCGGGGGCGGGTAATGAGCAGTTCTTC

D: .
size: .
V: TRBV14
J: TRBJ2-3
CDR3: CASSLRDTQYF
DNA: TGTGCCAGCAGCCTCCGGGACACGCAGTATTTT

D: TRBD1
size: .
V: TRBV19
J: TRBJ2-7
CDR3: CASSIQGAIDEQYF
DNA: TGTGCCAGTAGCATACAGGGGGCAATCGACGAGCAGTACTTC

D: .
size: .
V: TRBV6-6
J: TRBJ1-1
CDR3: CASTSPAASTEAFF
DNA: TGTGCCAGCACCTCCCCGGCAGCCTCCACTGAAGCTTTCTTT

D: .
size: .
V: TRBV28
J: TRBJ2-5
CDR3: CASSLPIGQGEQYF
DNA: TGTGCCAGCAGTTTACCAATAGGGCAGGGTGAACAGTACTTC

D: TRBD2
size: .
V: TRBV6-5
J: TRBJ2-3
CDR3: CASRGADTQYF
DNA: TGTGCCAGCCGGGGGGCAGATACGCAGTATTTT

D: .
size: .
V: TRBV10-3
J: TRBJ1-1
CDR3: CAITSEAPNTEAFF
DNA: TGTGCCATCACCTCTGAAGCCCCGAACACTGAAGCTTTCTTT

D: .
size: .
V: TRBV28
J: TRBJ1-4
CDR3: CASRQLNEKLFF
DNA: TGTGCCAGCCGACAGCTTAATGAAAAACTGTTTTTT

D: .
size: .
V: TRBV7-6
J: TRBJ2-3
CDR3: CASSSLTSTDTQYF
DNA: TGTGCCAGCAGCTCTTTAACGAGCACAGATACGCAGTATTTT

D: .
size: .
V: TRBV7-3
J: TRBJ2-3
CDR3: CASSLGGASTDTQYF
DNA: TGTGCCAGCAGCTTAGGGGGGGCGAGCACAGATACGCAGTATTTT

D: TRBD1
size: .
V: TRBV5-1
J: TRBJ1-1
CDR3: CASSGGTGDNTEAFF
DNA: TGCGCCAGCAGCGGAGGGACAGGCGATAACACTGAAGCTTTCTTT

D: .
size: .
V: TRBV19
J: TRBJ1-3
CDR3: CASSISATGNTIYF
DNA: TGTGCCAGTAGTATCTCGGCAACTGGAAACACCATATATTTT

D: TRBD1
size: .
V: TRBV4-1
J: TRBJ2-1
CDR3: CASSHRDRGLGSYNEQFF
DNA: TGCGCCAGCAGCCACAGGGACAGGGGGCTCGGCTCCTACAATGAGCAGTTCTTC

D: TRBD1
size: .
V: TRBV19
J: TRBJ2-3
CDR3: CASSWGQGTDTQYF
DNA: TGTGCCAGTAGCTGGGGACAGGGGACAGATACGCAGTATTTT

D: .
size: .
V: TRBV2
J: TRBJ1-4
CDR3: CASSDQGSNEKLFF
DNA: TGTGCCAGCAGTGATCAGGGTTCTAATGAAAAACTGTTTTTT

D: .
size: .
V: TRBV2
J: TRBJ2-3
CDR3: CASTQSTDTQYF
DNA: TGTGCCAGCACCCAAAGCACAGATACGCAGTATTTT

D: .
size: .
V: TRBV7-9
J: TRBJ1-5
CDR3: CASSLGEYSNQPQHF
DNA: TGTGCCAGCAGCTTAGGGGAATATAGCAATCAGCCCCAGCATTTT

D: TRBD1
size: once
V: TRBV19
J: TRBJ1-1
CDR3: CASSNTGDTEAFF
DNA: TGTGCCAGTAGTAATACAGGGGATACTGAAGCTTTCTTT

D: .
size: .
V: TRBV11-3
J: TRBJ2-5
CDR3: CASSLGPGYQETQYF
DNA: TGTGCCAGCAGCTTAGGACCGGGTTACCAAGAGACCCAGTACTTC

D: .
size: .
V: TRBV6-5
J: TRBJ2-3
CDR3: CASSRRRGDTQYF
DNA: TGTGCCAGCAGCCGTCGCAGGGGAGATACGCAGTATTTT

D: .
size: .
V: TRBV18
J: TRBJ1-1
CDR3: CASSPKTGSDVPAFF
DNA: TGTGCCAGCTCACCTAAAACAGGGTCTGATGTTCCAGCTTTCTTT

D: .
size: .
V: TRBV11-1
J: TRBJ2-3
CDR3: CASSLARFSGPSTDTQYF
DNA: TGTGCCAGCAGCTTAGCCCGATTTAGTGGCCCAAGCACAGATACGCAGTATTTT

D: .
size: .
V: TRBV15
J: TRBJ1-1
CDR3: CATSRDHNLNTEAFF
DNA: TGTGCCACCAGCAGAGATCACAACTTGAACACTGAAGCTTTCTTT

D: .
size: few
V: TRBV4-1
J: TRBJ1-2
CDR3: CASSQHRELNYGYTF
DNA: TGCGCCAGCAGCCAGCATCGGGAGCTCAACTATGGCTACACCTTC

D: .
size: .
V: TRBV25-1
J: TRBJ2-2
CDR3: CASSVHLGTNTGELFF
DNA: TGTGCCAGCAGTGTACATCTGGGAACGAACACCGGGGAGCTGTTTTTT

D: TRBD1
size: .
V: TRBV28
J: TRBJ2-6
CDR3: CASSRQGSGANVLTF
DNA: TGTGCCAGCAGTCGACAGGGGTCTGGGGCCAACGTCCTGACTTTC

D: TRBD1
size: .
V: TRBV28
J: TRBJ2-1
CDR3: CASSSGTGVNNEQFF
DNA: TGTGCCAGCAGTTCCGGGACAGGGGTTAACAATGAGCAGTTCTTC

D: .
size: .
V: TRBV7-9
J: TRBJ2-5
CDR3: CASSFPRGTQYF
DNA: TGTGCCAGCAGCTTCCCACGAGGTACCCAGTACTTC

D: .
size: once
V: TRBV6-5
J: TRBJ2-2
CDR3: CASRKTGTGGELFF
DNA: TGTGCCAGCAGGAAAACAGGGACCGGCGGGGAGCTGTTTTTT

D: TRBD2
size: once
V: TRBV9
J: TRBJ2-3
CDR3: CASSVNAGEPDTQYF
DNA: TGTGCCAGCAGCGTTAATGCGGGGGAACCAGATACGCAGTATTTT

D: .
size: .
V: TRBV27
J: TRBJ2-3
CDR3: CASSLSGAGRDTQYF
DNA: TGTGCCAGCAGTTTATCGGGGGCAGGGAGAGATACGCAGTATTTT

D: TRBD1
size: .
V: TRBV10-3
J: TRBJ1-1
CDR3: CAISGQGNTEAFF
DNA: TGTGCCATCAGCGGACAGGGGAACACTGAAGCTTTCTTT

D: .
size: .
V: TRBV5-6
J: TRBJ1-2
CDR3: CASSLPGTGSRDGYTF
DNA: TGTGCCAGCAGCTTGCCCGGAACAGGGAGTAGAGATGGCTACACCTTC

D: TRBD1
size: few
V: TRBV5-4
J: TRBJ1-2
CDR3: CASSPWTGKGYTF
DNA: TGTGCCAGCAGCCCCTGGACAGGGAAGGGCTACACCTTC

D: .
size: .
V: TRBV6-5
J: TRBJ2-7
CDR3: CASSVEAGPYEQYF
DNA: TGTGCCAGCAGCGTGGAGGCAGGTCCCTACGAGCAGTACTTC